This T cell receptor beta chain was identified during a study of human T cells and chemical hapten exposure. General study results and limits: Expanded TCRs created a significantly greater count of big CDR3 similarity clusters than controls did.

A few counts support this clonotype. Its antigen remains unidentified. TCRdb passed the RACE reads through MiXCR, listing each CDR3 protein once. The sample records more than 65,000 distinct CDR3 sequences, approximately 8% being singletons. The time point denotes: patch test 1, 2 weeks after DPC sensitization. The treatment denotes: therapeutic diphenylcyclopropenone sensitization with weekly scalp DPC. Unfractionated whole blood served as the source for total RNA extraction. Germline V CDR1 and CDR2: MNHNS, SASEGT. The CDR3 is 13 residues long. Trimming pared 11 bases from V and 1 base from J, leaving 14 bases between.

The sample was whole blood, taken in connection with sensitization to the hapten diphenylcyclopropenone (DPC). The TCR originated in a woman in her thirties with alopecia areata. Some clones in this sample may be carry-over from other donors' samples. This rearrangement joins TRBV6-1 to TRBJ1-1; weak D call: TRBD1 (5 bases). CDR3 protein: CAVRGEENTEAFF. The CDR3 nucleotides read TGTGCCGTCAGAGGGGAGGAGAACACTGAAGCTTTCTTT.